The clone carrying this T cell receptor beta chain was seen many times. Its antigen is unidentified. This entry is derived from a study of T cells in Graves' hyperthyroidism and ophthalmopathy. General study points: Within blood appeared most thyroid clonotypes that had expanded above 0.001.

Patients aged 18 to 65 had newly diagnosed hyperthyroidism lasting under 2 months. Investigators excluded patients with uncontrolled infection, other autoimmune disease, pregnancy or lactation. Diagnostic decisions used clinical symptoms, serum thyroxine and TRAb, thyroid ultrasound and orbital computed tomography. Authors of the study amplified TCR beta CDR3 regions from RNA transcripts. Initially, a first-round RT-PCR of the TCR CDR3 employed the HTBI primer set. TCRdb fed the multiplex PCR reads into MiXCR, producing one record per CDR3 protein. The sample consists of under 350,000 distinct CDR3 sequences, under 25% of them appearing once. The CDR3 is 15 amino acids. Germline-derived CDR1 and CDR2 are SNHLY and FYNNEI. With V trimmed by 7 bases and J by 4 bases, 11 bases remained unmatched.

The origin of this receptor is a woman aged 45-60 years with Graves' hyperthyroidism. The gene calls are TRBV2 and TRBJ1-1; 8 bases line up with TRBD1. Material: blood. Here the CDR3 DNA reads TGTGCCAGCACCGCAAGAAACAGGGGGAGCACTGAAGCTTTCTTT. Its translation: CASTARNRGSTEAFF.